The sequence of this T cell receptor beta chain was determined in a study of blood T cells in healthy people across ages. Then a second PCR, running about 7 to 11 cycles, was carried out with a sample-barcoded 5' primer and a J-beta primer mix. One entry per CDR3 protein results from TCRdb running MiXCR on the 5' RACE reads. The sample comprises around 1,000,000 distinct CDR3 sequences, approximately 25% of which are singletons, and 0.65% to 0.95% rests with the top ten. Trimming at V came to 5 bases and at J to 8 bases, leaving 7 bases not matched to a gene. CDR3 size: 13 residues. Germline-derived CDR1 and CDR2 are SGHVS and FNYEAQ. The same data also went into a second study, on T cells of mothers and their children. As that report states: Every mother produced more than 10 million TCR beta CDR3 reads, whereas every child provided about 3 million.

Source material: blood. The V call is TRBV7-6, the J call TRBJ1-1; 8 bases are shared with TRBD1. The sequence derives from a girl between 2 and 10 years old in good health. CDR3 amino acids: CASSQDRGREAFF. The CDR3 nucleotides are TGTGCCAGCAGCCAAGACAGGGGCCGCGAAGCTTTCTTT.